Presented here are 9 T cell receptor beta chains from one specimen sequenced in a study of vaccination and CD4 T cells after COVID-19. The treatment was: roughly ten-day PBMC culture with coronavirus spike peptide pools or control peptides (ViraFEST assay). Cultured CD4+ T cell DNA underwent sequencing with the Oncomine TCR Beta short-read assay. In TCRdb, the PCR reads were re-called with MiXCR into one record per CDR3 protein. The repertoire includes about 17,000 distinct CDR3 sequences, about 61% of them detected once, and more than 9% sits in the top ten. Antigens for these TCRs are unknown. The material sequenced was CD4+ T cells from blood, cultured in vitro. Source of these receptors: a human donor who had recovered from COVID-19.

The chain links TRBV7-9 to TRBJ2-5; D is undetermined. This CDR3 region has 12 residues. Per the germline V gene, CDR1 is SEHNR and CDR2 is FQNEAQ (reference sequence). Trimming removed 5 bases at V and 5 bases at J, with 9 bases between. CDR3 region: CASSVPRETQYF. The CDR3 region has the DNA TGTGCCAGCAGCGTCCCAAGGGAGACCCAGTACTTC.

This clonotype was counted only a few times. The rearrangement links TRBV11-3 to TRBJ2-5, with 11 bases aligning to TRBD2. The CDR3 contains 14 residues. The J segment lost 11 bases and the V segment lost 3 bases, leaving 8 bases of the junction unmatched. The germline V gene has CDR1 SGHNT and CDR2 YENEEA. CDR3 in DNA: TGTGCCAGCAGCTTGACTAGCGGGGCCGCACTACAGTACTTC. Translated: CASSLTSGAALQYF.

The rearrangement uses TRBV6-1 and TRBJ2-4; a weak D match, TRBD2 (6 bases). Germline V gene lookup returns CDR1 MNHNS and CDR2 SASEGT. The V end lost 10 bases, the J end lost 0 bases, and 16 bases lay between the germline ends. The CDR3 covers 15 residues. Written as DNA, the CDR3 is TGTGCCACCCGGCGGGACCTTCTAGCCAAAAACATTCAGTACTTC. It is translated as CATRRDLLAKNIQYF.

This chain links TRBV18 with TRBJ2-5; 7 bases align to TRBD2. Germline V gene sequence: CDR1 KGHSH, CDR2 LQKENI. The CDR3 extends over 15 amino acids. The J segment lost 2 bases and the V segment lost 1 base, leaving 4 bases of the junction unmatched. The CDR3: CASSPLAGLQETQYF. The CDR3, as DNA: TGTGCCAGCTCACCACTAGCGGGCCTTCAAGAGACCCAGTACTTC.

The V call is TRBV6-1, the J call TRBJ1-5; D not resolved. The CDR3 length is 15 residues. V lost 2 bases to trimming and J lost 6 bases, with 14 bases between them. Germline V CDR1 and CDR2: MNHNS, SASEGT. The CDR3 is CASSEIHGAPQPQHF. For the CDR3, the DNA is TGTGCCAGCAGTGAAATCCACGGTGCACCTCAGCCCCAGCATTTT.

The gene calls are TRBV29-1 and TRBJ2-7; no firm D call. Trimming cost V 1 base and J 2 bases, with 9 bases left between them. Germline V gives CDR1 SQVTM, CDR2 ANQGSEA. CDR3 length: 13 residues. The CDR3 nucleotides read TGCAGCGTTGAAGTCGAGGCAGCCTACGAGCAGTACTTC. Translation gives CSVEVEAAYEQYF.

This chain links TRBV2 with TRBJ1-2; D possibly corresponds to TRBD1 (5 bases). The CDR3 has 14 amino acids. The V gene's germline CDR1 is SNHLY and CDR2 FYNNEI. The V gene lost 7 bases and the J gene lost 6 bases, with 18 bases spanning the gap. CDR3 sequence: CASTWGGAPDGYTF. CDR3 in DNA: TGTGCCAGCACCTGGGGAGGGGCCCCTGATGGCTACACCTTC.

The rearrangement links TRBV7-3 to TRBJ2-1, with TRBD2 matching over 9 bases. From germline, CDR1 is SGHTA and CDR2 FQGTGA. This CDR3 is 15 amino acids long. The V and J ends lost 5 bases and 3 bases, in that order; junction bases with no gene match: 5. This CDR3 is CASSAGLADYNEQFF. The DNA for the CDR3 is TGTGCCAGCAGCGCGGGACTAGCTGACTACAATGAGCAGTTCTTC. The full variable domain, completed using reference TRBV7-3 and TRBJ2-1, is GAGVSQTPSNKVTEKGKYVELRCDPISGHTALYWYRQSLGQGPEFLIYFQGTGAADDSGLPNDRFFAVRPEGSVSTLKIQRTERGDSAVYLCASSAGLADYNEQFFGPGTRLTVL.

Comments on this clonotype: Sequence at one end of the junction differs from germline and may be a read error. The V gene is TRBV19, the J gene TRBJ2-1; no clear D gene. CDR1 is LNHDA, CDR2 SQIVND, per germline (reference sequence). This CDR3 is 13 amino acids long. CDR3 loop: CASSRGFYDEQFF. Written as DNA, the CDR3 is TGTGCCAGTAGTCGTGGGTTCTACGATGAGCAGTTCTTC.